This entry lists 21 T cell receptor beta chains sequenced from one sample in a study of OX40 agonist ivuxolimab in advanced cancers. Profiling relied on immunoSEQ multiplex PCR, and the TCRdb table lists in-frame clones only, not all of them. Of tens of thousands of clones in the sample, about 85% were seen once. This specimen consisted of CD4+ or CD8+ T cells sorted from blood, obtained in a trial of the OX40 agonist ivuxolimab. The source of these receptors is an adult with an advanced solid tumor such as melanoma, head and neck, liver or kidney cancer.

The V and J genes are TRBV4-2 and TRBJ1-5; D remains unclear. Trimming removed 4 bases from V and 0 bases from J, with 10 bases in between. The CDR3 consists of 15 residues. CDR1 is LGHNA and CDR2 is YNFKEQ in the germline V gene. CDR3 sequence (DNA): TGTGCCAGCAGCCCCGGGTCTAATAGCAATCAGCCCCAGCATTTT. It specifies CASSPGSNSNQPQHF.

The genes are TRBV30 and TRBJ2-1; TRBD1 or TRBD2 may be the D gene (5 bases each). In germline, CDR1 is GTSNPN, CDR2 SVGIG (reference sequence). V lost 2 bases to trimming and J lost 4 bases, with 12 bases between them. This CDR3 has 14 amino acids. The CDR3 spells CAWSKGWGYNEQFF. DNA for the CDR3: TGTGCCTGGAGTAAGGGATGGGGGTACAATGAGCAGTTCTTC.

The CDR3 region has the DNA TGCGCCAGCAGTGAAGGCAGGGCAAGTCAGCCCCAGCATTTT. Encoded protein: CASSEGRASQPQHF. The gene calls are TRBV10-2 and TRBJ1-5; possibly TRBD1 for D (5 bases). In germline, CDR1 is WSHSY, CDR2 SAAADI. The CDR3 totals 14 residues. The V end was cut by 3 bases, the J end by 6 bases, with 12 bases between.

The chain links TRBV5-1 to TRBJ2-1; 8 positions match TRBD2. J lost 5 bases, V lost 5 bases, and 0 bases had no gene match. The CDR3 length is 12 residues. CDR1 is SGHRS, CDR2 YFSETQ, per germline. CDR3: CASSSGNNEQFF. The DNA for the CDR3 is TGCGCCAGCAGTAGCGGGAACAATGAGCAGTTCTTC. The complete variable domain, with remaining parts taken from reference TRBV5-1 and TRBJ2-1, reads KAGVTQTPRYLIKTRGQQVTLSCSPISGHRSVSWYQQTPGQGLQFLFEYFSETQRNKGNFPGRFSGRQFSNSRSEMNVSTLELGDSALYLCASSSGNNEQFFGPGTRLTVL.

The chain joins TRBV6-6 to TRBJ2-7; D not resolved. The V gene's germline CDR1 is MNHNY and CDR2 SVGAGI (reference sequence). The CDR3 is 13 residues long. V gave up 6 bases and J gave up 3 bases, with 12 bases separating them. The CDR3 sequence: CASSPPGSYEQYF. For the CDR3, the DNA is TGTGCCAGCAGCCCCCCGGGCAGCTACGAGCAGTACTTC.

The CDR3 reads CAWSRQRFEQYF. The CDR3 DNA is TGTGCCTGGAGCCGTCAGCGGTTCGAGCAGTACTTC. V gene TRBV30 combines with J gene TRBJ2-7, with D perhaps matching TRBD2 (5 bases). The CDR3 runs 12 residues. Deletions cut 3 bases from V and 6 bases from J, with 12 bases between. Germline loops: CDR1 GTSNPN, CDR2 SVGIG (reference sequence).

The CDR3 sequence is CASSKANPNRTGGDTEAFF. CDR3 in DNA: TGTGCCAGCAGCAAAGCTAACCCAAATCGGACAGGAGGGGACACTGAAGCTTTCTTT. The chain couples TRBV21-1 to TRBJ1-1; TRBD1 reflects the table's D call only, with no check against the DNA. TRBV21-1 is described as a pseudogene. The CDR3 runs 19 residues.

The chain uses TRBV7-9 and TRBJ2-7, with D possibly being TRBD1 or TRBD2 (5 bases each). The CDR3 consists of 16 residues. Trimming shortened V by 1 base and J by 6 bases, and 19 bases separated the two germline ends. Germline CDR1 SEHNR, CDR2 FQNEAQ (reference sequence). The CDR3 spells CASSLDGGSSVREQYF. The DNA for the CDR3 is TGTGCCAGCAGCTTAGATGGGGGTTCCTCGGTTCGCGAGCAGTACTTC.

The genes are TRBV5-5 and TRBJ2-5; 7 positions agree with TRBD1. The V gene end was trimmed by 4 bases and the J gene end by 4 bases; junction bases not matched to a gene: 1. CDR1 is SGHKS, CDR2 YYEKEE, per germline (reference sequence). This CDR3 contains 12 residues. CDR3 region: CASSPGGETQYF. CDR3 DNA sequence: TGTGCCAGCAGCCCAGGGGGAGAGACCCAGTACTTC.

The chain combines TRBV6-6 with TRBJ2-7; no clear D gene. This CDR3 region has 13 residues. Germline V CDR1 and CDR2: MNHNY, SVGAGI (reference sequence). V shed 2 bases and J shed 6 bases, with 11 bases lying between them. The CDR3 sequence: CASSYGVDFEQYF. For the CDR3, the DNA is TGTGCCAGCAGTTACGGTGTTGACTTCGAGCAGTACTTC.

The CDR3 spells CASSPTDRGWYGYTF. The CDR3 DNA sequence: TGTGCCAGCAGTCCAACCGACAGGGGGTGGTATGGCTACACCTTC. The genes are TRBV6-1 and TRBJ1-2; 9 bases are shared with TRBD1. J lost 5 bases, V lost 5 bases, and 9 bases had no gene match. The CDR3 has 15 residues. CDR1 and CDR2 from the germline V gene are MNHNS and SASEGT.

The chain has TRBV10-3 and TRBJ1-5, with 7 bases fitting TRBD1. This CDR3 spans 15 amino acids. Trimming at V came to 4 bases and at J to 2 bases, leaving 5 bases not matched to a gene. Germline V gene lookup returns CDR1 ENHRY and CDR2 SYGVKD. The DNA of the CDR3 is TGTGCCATCAGTGCAACAGGGGCGGGCAATCAGCCCCAGCATTTT. Protein product: CAISATGAGNQPQHF.

This clone was seen only once. The chain recombines TRBV10-3 with TRBJ2-7; D remains ambiguous. Between the trimmed V and J ends, which lost 8 bases and 4 bases, there was a span of 12 bases. Germline CDR1 and CDR2: ENHRY and SYGVKD. This CDR3 region has 12 residues. CDR3 bases: TGTGCCATCGGGGAAGATAGGTACGAGCAGTACTTC. This codes for CAIGEDRYEQYF.

The V call is TRBV9, the J call TRBJ1-5; D call uncertain. Trimming cost V 0 bases and J 3 bases, with 10 bases left between them. CDR3 length: 15 residues. Germline CDR1 and CDR2: SGDLS and YYNGEE. CDR3 in amino acids: CASSVGGLNNQPQHF. The CDR3 nucleotides read TGTGCCAGCAGCGTAGGGGGATTGAACAATCAGCCCCAGCATTTT.

The V and J genes are TRBV5-6 and TRBJ2-1; D not certain. The CDR3 spans 13 residues. Germline CDR1 is SGHDT and CDR2 is YYEEEE. Trimming left V 3 bases short and J 8 bases short, with 12 bases between. The CDR3 coding sequence is TGTGCCAGCAGCTGGGAACGTAAGGATGAGCAGTTCTTC. It yields the protein CASSWERKDEQFF.

The J gene is TRBJ1-2, the V gene TRBV29-1; D perhaps matches TRBD1 (5 bases). This CDR3 region has 15 residues. From germline, CDR1 is SQVTM and CDR2 ANQGSEA. The V and J ends lost 4 bases and 4 bases respectively, with 19 bases between them. CDR3 protein: CSVGGSGNGGYGYTF. DNA for the CDR3: TGCAGCGTTGGAGGGTCAGGGAACGGAGGCTATGGCTACACCTTC.

This sequence joins TRBV5-6 and TRBJ2-2; a weak D match, TRBD2 (6 bases). This CDR3 has 12 residues. V was pared by 4 bases and J by 6 bases, with 7 bases between. Germline CDR1 reads SGHDT; CDR2 reads YYEEEE. The CDR3 is CASSRLAGELFF. The CDR3 bases are TGTGCCAGCAGCCGACTAGCCGGGGAGCTGTTTTTT.

V is TRBV19 and J is TRBJ2-1; no clear D gene. CDR1 and CDR2 from the germline V gene are LNHDA and SQIVND (reference sequence). Trimming stripped 3 bases from V and 1 base from J, with 13 bases between. The CDR3 has 16 amino acids. The CDR3 DNA follows: TGTGCCAGTAGTATGGGTGGGATGCTTTCCTACAATGAGCAGTTCTTC. Amino acid sequence: CASSMGGMLSYNEQFF.

This chain uses TRBV13 with TRBJ2-2; 7 bases agree with TRBD1. The length of the CDR3 is 15 residues. Germline CDR1 is PRHDT and CDR2 is FYEKMQ (reference sequence). Germline trimming cut 3 bases from V and 1 base from J; bases unmatched to any gene: 2. CDR3 sequence: CASSLGTVNTGELFF. The CDR3, as DNA: TGTGCCAGCAGCTTGGGGACAGTGAACACCGGGGAGCTGTTTTTT.

The V gene is TRBV15, the J gene TRBJ1-1; no reliable D call. CDR1 and CDR2 from the germline V gene are LNHNV and YYDKDF (reference sequence). V was clipped by 1 base and J by 3 bases, with 9 bases between them. The CDR3 length is 14 residues. The CDR3 loop reads CATSRGTEYTEAFF. The CDR3 nucleotides are TGTGCCACCAGCAGAGGTACAGAGTACACTGAAGCTTTCTTT.

V and J are TRBV30 and TRBJ1-2, with D perhaps matching TRBD1 (5 bases). Per germline, CDR1 GTSNPN and CDR2 SVGIG (reference sequence). The CDR3 spans 12 residues. V gave up 4 bases and J gave up 4 bases, with 10 bases separating them. CDR3 sequence: CAWNAGPYGYTF. The CDR3 nucleotides are TGTGCCTGGAATGCAGGGCCCTATGGCTACACCTTC.